A selection of T cell receptor beta chains follows, all from one sample in a study of HIV-infected patients and healthy controls. MiXCR, run by TCRdb on the 5' RACE reads, gives a single entry per CDR3 protein. There are under 7,000 distinct CDR3 sequences in the sample; under 9.5% occur only once, and over 20% lies in the top ten. Sequenced here: blood, sampled during antiretroviral therapy. These receptors were collected from an adult with HIV infection. Both conserved end residues are part of each CDR3. The order of the fields is CDR3 protein, CDR3 DNA, D gene, J gene, V gene, clone size. The D gene is left open where the match is weak. The listing skips clone size in some rows; elsewhere it reads once, few, many or a size class.

CASSQQGSSFNEQFF | TGTGCCAGCAGCCAGCAGGGGTCTAGCTTTAATGAGCAGTTCTTC | . | TRBJ2-1 | TRBV3-1 | medium-sized
CAWSVTLAGGHDDEQFF | TGTGCCTGGAGTGTAACACTAGCGGGGGGGCATGACGACGAGCAGTTCTTC | TRBD2 | TRBJ2-1 | TRBV30 | few
CANRLLPRGGNTEAFF | TGTGCCAACCGATTACTCCCTAGGGGGGGGAACACTGAAGCTTTCTTT | . | TRBJ1-1 | TRBV28 | many
CASSFGQLTEAFF | TGTGCCAGCAGCTTCGGACAGCTCACTGAAGCTTTCTTT | . | TRBJ1-1 | TRBV7-9 | many
CASSIGQGNTEAFF | TGTGCCAGCAGCATTGGACAGGGCAACACTGAAGCTTTCTTT | TRBD1 | TRBJ1-1 | TRBV7-8 | many
CASSSLDGNTEAFF | TGTGCCAGCAGTTCCCTTGACGGGAACACTGAAGCTTTCTTT | . | TRBJ1-1 | TRBV28 | .
CASSPGHQTSGNTIYF | TGTGCCAGCAGTCCGGGACACCAGACTTCTGGAAACACCATATATTTT | . | TRBJ1-3 | TRBV6-6 | medium-sized
CASSQRTGGSNGELFF | TGTGCCAGCAGCCAGAGGACAGGGGGGTCCAATGGGGAGCTGTTTTTT | TRBD1 | TRBJ2-2 | TRBV4-2 | medium-sized
CASSSGGGSPLHF | TGTGCCAGCAGCTCTGGGGGAGGTTCACCCCTCCACTTT | . | TRBJ1-6 | TRBV6-2/TRBV6-3 | many
CASSPLAETYNEQFF | TGTGCCAGCAGTCCCCTAGCGGAGACCTACAATGAGCAGTTCTTC | TRBD2 | TRBJ2-1 | TRBV7-9 | few
CSARVLGAWDYGYTF | TGCAGTGCTAGAGTTTTGGGGGCATGGGACTATGGCTACACCTTC | . | TRBJ1-2 | TRBV20-1 | large
CASSEAGTYGYTF | TGTGCCAGCAGTGAAGCCGGAACCTATGGCTACACCTTC | . | TRBJ1-2 | TRBV6-1 | many
CATSRDKRQGEDTQYF | TGTGCCACCAGCAGAGATAAGCGGCAGGGGGAAGATACGCAGTATTTT | TRBD1 | TRBJ2-3 | TRBV15 | few
CASSLAGDSPLHF | TGTGCCAGCAGTTTAGCAGGGGATTCACCCCTCCACTTT | . | TRBJ1-6 | TRBV12-3/TRBV12-4 | medium-sized
CASSPAPGTGELFF | TGTGCCAGCAGCCCGGCCCCGGGCACCGGGGAGCTGTTTTTT | . | TRBJ2-2 | TRBV6-4 | many
CASSIQGRTEAFF | TGTGCCAGCAGCATACAGGGTAGGACTGAAGCTTTCTTT | . | TRBJ1-1 | TRBV6-2/TRBV6-3 | many
CASSPWTGDEQFF | TGTGCCAGCAGCCCCTGGACAGGGGATGAGCAGTTCTTC | TRBD1 | TRBJ2-1 | TRBV7-2 | .
CASSIGGNQPQHF | TGTGCCAGTAGTATAGGCGGCAATCAGCCCCAGCATTTT | . | TRBJ1-5 | TRBV19 | many
CASMGTEVGNQPQHF | TGTGCCAGCATGGGGACAGAGGTTGGGAATCAGCCCCAGCATTTT | TRBD1 | TRBJ1-5 | TRBV6-1 | many
CATEAATNEKLFF | TGTGCGACCGAGGCCGCAACTAATGAAAAACTGTTTTTT | . | TRBJ1-4 | TRBV2 | large
CATSDWDRANEQFF | TGTGCCACCAGTGATTGGGACAGGGCGAATGAGCAGTTCTTC | TRBD1 | TRBJ2-1 | TRBV24-1 | few
CAISEGLAGETQYF | TGTGCCATCAGTGAGGGACTAGCGGGAGAGACCCAGTACTTC | TRBD2 | TRBJ2-5 | TRBV10-3 | .
CASSFETDSNQPQHF | TGCGCCAGCAGCTTCGAGACAGATAGCAATCAGCCCCAGCATTTT | . | TRBJ1-5 | TRBV5-1 | medium-sized
CASSDVGFLTEAFF | TGTGCCAGCAGTGACGTCGGGTTTCTCACTGAAGCTTTCTTT | . | TRBJ1-1 | TRBV25-1 | medium-sized
CASSYDGTGGEENYGYTF | TGTGCCAGCAGTTACGATGGGACAGGGGGCGAGGAAAACTATGGCTACACCTTC | TRBD1 | TRBJ1-2 | TRBV6-5 | few
CASSQSASLGQGVRQPQHF | TGCGCCAGCAGCCAATCCGCCTCTTTGGGACAGGGGGTCCGTCAGCCCCAGCATTTT | TRBD1 | TRBJ1-5 | TRBV4-1 | .
CASSQALGFTEAFF | TGTGCCAGCAGCCAAGCCTTGGGGTTTACTGAAGCTTTCTTT | . | TRBJ1-1 | TRBV4-2 | medium-sized
CASSHRWEETQYF | TGTGCCAGCAGTCACAGGTGGGAAGAGACCCAGTACTTC | . | TRBJ2-5 | TRBV12-3/TRBV12-4 | medium-sized
CSARMTSGSLYEQYF | TGCAGTGCCCGCATGACTAGCGGGAGTTTATACGAGCAGTACTTC | TRBD2 | TRBJ2-7 | TRBV20-1 | medium-sized
CASSAGDPEFF | TGTGCCAGCAGCGCCGGGGACCCGGAGTTCTTC | . | TRBJ2-1 | TRBV7-8 | many
CASSQEFMGGVYTEAFF | TGTGCCAGCAGCCAAGAATTCATGGGCGGGGTCTATACTGAAGCTTTCTTT | . | TRBJ1-1 | TRBV14 | few